This T cell receptor (beta chain) was recorded in a study of blood T cell repertoires in COVID-19. Generated by immunoSEQ multiplex PCR, the TCRdb table keeps only in-frame clones and is missing some. This sample yields more than 100,000 clones, of which about 86% are seen a single time; roughly 2.2% belongs to the top ten. V was shortened by 0 bases and J by 8 bases, with 26 bases between the two germline ends. The CDR3 is 20 residues long. From germline, CDR1 is MNHNS and CDR2 SASEGT. This clonotype was obtained from a middle-aged man with acute COVID-19. Sequencing was carried out using PBMCs or T cells enriched from blood (not recorded which). The chain joins TRBV6-1 to TRBJ1-6; D possibly corresponds to TRBD1 (6 bases). This CDR3 reads CASSEALLGGRSGVDSPLHF. The CDR3 DNA reads TGTGCCAGCAGTGAAGCGCTTCTAGGGGGTAGGTCTGGTGTGGATTCACCCCTCCACTTT.